These 17 T cell receptor beta chains were sequenced from one sample in a study of blood T cells in healthy people across ages. Next came a second PCR, run for roughly 7 to 12 cycles, which used a sample-barcoded 5' primer along with a J-beta primer mix. From the 5' RACE reads, TCRdb called clonotypes with MiXCR, one entry per CDR3 protein. The sample includes fewer than 1 million distinct CDR3 sequences, around 43% of them seen just once. The specimen sequenced was blood. Receptors were obtained from a man aged 55 to 70 in good health.

The chain employs TRBV7-2 and TRBJ1-2; 8 nucleotides align to TRBD1. V was pared by 6 bases and J by 5 bases, with 8 bases of the junction left unmatched. Germline CDR1 and CDR2: SGHTA and FQGNSA. There are 14 residues in the CDR3. The CDR3 coding sequence is TGTGCCAGCAGAACAGGGGGGGTCTGGTATGGCTACACCTTC. Protein sequence: CASRTGGVWYGYTF.

V is TRBV6-6 and J is TRBJ2-1, with 7 positions matching TRBD2. The CDR3 consists of 15 residues. CDR1 is MNHNY and CDR2 is SVGAGI in the germline V gene (reference sequence). V shed 6 bases and J 3 bases; nucleotides not matched to a gene: 8. Written as DNA, the CDR3 is TGTGCCAGCAGCCAGACTAGCTCGGGCTACAATGAGCAGTTCTTC. Its translation is CASSQTSSGYNEQFF.

CDR3 coding DNA: TGTGCCAGCAGTGAATCGGGGGACTTAGACAGTGAGCAGTTCTTC. Translating it yields CASSESGDLDSEQFF. The chain couples TRBV25-1 to TRBJ2-1; possibly TRBD2 for D (6 bases). V lost 1 base and J 9 bases, leaving 16 bases between the germline ends. Germline V CDR1 and CDR2: MGHDK, SYGVNS. This CDR3 region has 15 residues.

This clonotype was counted a few times. The gene calls are TRBV11-2 and TRBJ2-7; 12 bases are a match to TRBD2. Germline assignment: CDR1 SGHAT and CDR2 FQNNGV. The CDR3 consists of 15 residues. V was pared by 5 bases and J by 4 bases, with 6 bases of the junction left unmatched. The CDR3 region is CASSPTTSGGYEQYF. In DNA form, the CDR3 reads TGTGCCAGCAGCCCGACGACTAGCGGGGGTTACGAGCAGTACTTC.

This clonotype came up a few times. The chain has TRBV6-2 or TRBV6-3 and TRBJ1-5; D not certain. V shed 2 bases and J shed 0 bases, with 11 bases lying between them. The CDR3 extends over 16 amino acids. Germline V gene lookup returns CDR1 MNHEY and CDR2 SVGEGT. Here the CDR3 reads CASSYLRTGSNQPQHF. The DNA for the CDR3 is TGTGCCAGCAGTTACCTCCGAACGGGTAGCAATCAGCCCCAGCATTTT.

The genes are TRBV9 and TRBJ1-2; 7 bases fit TRBD1. The CDR3 consists of 15 residues. Per the germline V gene, CDR1 is SGDLS and CDR2 is YYNGEE. The V gene end was trimmed by 0 bases and the J gene end by 6 bases; junction bases not matched to a gene: 8. In DNA form, the CDR3 reads TGTGCCAGCAGCGTAGTGGACAGGCTGCGGGATGGCTACACCTTC. Translating gives CASSVVDRLRDGYTF.

This rearrangement joins TRBV28 to TRBJ2-4; D call uncertain. The assigned J gene may be wrong: the sequence end matches TRBJ2-7 better. The germline CDR1 and CDR2 sequences are MDHEN and SYDVKM. This CDR3 is 13 amino acids long. CDR3 loop: CASSLANLDEQYF. The DNA for the CDR3 is TGTGCCAGCAGCCTGGCCAATCTGGACGAGCAGTACTTC.

The V call is TRBV14, the J call TRBJ2-1; D tentatively reads TRBD1 or TRBD2 (5 bases each). Trimming pared 2 bases from V and 7 bases from J, leaving 18 bases between. Germline lookup yields CDR1 SGHDN and CDR2 FVKESK. The CDR3 length is 16 residues. CDR3 nucleotide sequence: TGTGCCAGCAGCCAAAGGGACGGACTTTTGTGGAATGAGCAGTTCTTC. Protein: CASSQRDGLLWNEQFF.

This clonotype showed up just once. The V call is TRBV29-1, the J call TRBJ2-3; 8 nucleotides match TRBD2. Germline V gives CDR1 SQVTM, CDR2 ANQGSEA. The length of the CDR3 is 15 residues. The junction had 10 bases not matched to a gene; V was cut back by 4 bases and J by 4 bases. CDR3 residues: CSVGGTRRGADTQYF. The CDR3 nucleotides are TGCAGCGTTGGGGGGACACGGCGGGGGGCAGATACGCAGTATTTT.

This clonotype was counted only a few times. V gene TRBV4-1 combines with J gene TRBJ2-1, with a weak D call TRBD1 (6 bases). Germline loops: CDR1 MGHRA, CDR2 YSYEKL. Trimming took 3 bases from V and 15 from J, leaving 15 bases between them. This CDR3 spans 12 amino acids. CDR3 amino acids: CASSHDWTALFF. Here the CDR3 DNA reads TGCGCCAGCAGCCACGACTGGACAGCTCTGTTCTTC.

This clonotype was seen only a few times. V usage is TRBV6-5 and J usage is TRBJ1-2; maybe TRBD1 (5 bases). V lost 5 bases to trimming and J lost 4 bases, with 11 bases between them. The CDR3 has 13 residues. CDR1 is MNHEY and CDR2 is SVGAGI in the germline V gene. This CDR3 reads CASSAAGFYGYTF. For the CDR3, the DNA is TGTGCCAGCAGTGCAGCAGGGTTCTATGGCTACACCTTC.

The V and J genes are TRBV29-1 and TRBJ2-3; unclear D gene. Trimming cost V 7 bases and J 6 bases, with 17 bases left between them. CDR1 and CDR2 from the germline V gene are SQVTM and ANQGSEA. The CDR3 totals 13 residues. This chain's CDR3 is CSAQARARDTQYF. The CDR3 nucleotides read TGCAGCGCTCAAGCCCGGGCCAGGGATACGCAGTATTTT.

Comments on this clonotype: A much bigger clone sits one base away, suggesting this may be a read error. The DNA for the CDR3 is TGTGCCAGCAGCTTGGAGGGAGCCTCCTACAATGAGCAGTACTTC. This codes for CASSLEGASYNEQYF. The chain employs TRBV5-5 and TRBJ2-1, with D possibly TRBD2 on 5 matching bases. Judging by the DNA end, TRBJ2-7 fits better; the J call may be wrong. CDR1 is SGHKS and CDR2 is YYEKEE in the germline V gene (reference sequence). The CDR3 runs to 15 residues.

This clonotype was seen a few times. The rearrangement uses TRBV6-6 and TRBJ1-2; D ambiguous. Germline CDR1 is MNHNY and CDR2 is SVGAGI (reference sequence). The V and J ends lost 0 bases and 0 bases respectively, with 8 bases between them. The CDR3 loop spans 15 amino acids. The CDR3 loop is CASSYSGSSNYGYTF. The CDR3 DNA follows: TGTGCCAGCAGTTACTCGGGCAGCTCTAACTATGGCTACACCTTC.

Only a few counts were recorded for this clonotype. The chain couples TRBV27 to TRBJ2-3; D may be TRBD2 (5 bases). Trimming stripped 6 bases from V and 0 bases from J, with 22 bases between. This CDR3 spans 18 amino acids. Germline V gives CDR1 MNHEY, CDR2 SMNVEV (reference sequence). The CDR3 DNA reads TGTGCCAGCAGCCCTCTTCCCGGGGTAGCTTCTAGCACAGATACGCAGTATTTT. This codes for CASSPLPGVASSTDTQYF.

The V gene is TRBV12-3 or TRBV12-4, the J gene TRBJ1-4, with unresolved D. The V end was cut by 1 base, the J end by 8 bases, with 11 bases between. This CDR3 has 14 residues. The CDR3 spells CASSLVGNNEKLFF. As DNA, the CDR3 is TGTGCCAGCAGTTTAGTGGGGAATAACGAAAAACTGTTTTTT.

There are a few counts of this clonotype. This chain joins TRBV28 and TRBJ2-4, with 7 bases aligning to TRBD1. The trim removed 6 bases at V and 6 bases at J, leaving 11 bases unmatched. Germline-derived CDR1 and CDR2 are MDHEN and SYDVKM. The CDR3 extends over 15 amino acids. The CDR3 bases are TGTGCCAGCAGGAAGACAGGGCCCGGAGGAAACATTCAGTACTTC. Encoded protein: CASRKTGPGGNIQYF.